This T cell receptor beta chain was retrieved from a study of lymphopenia after photon versus proton radiotherapy (dated 2019 in TCRdb). Background for the entire study: In patients with gastrointestinal tumors who developed high-grade lymphopenia, the study compared the immunological effects of photon radiation therapy with those of proton radiation therapy. A cohort of about 22 patients with gastrointestinal tumors who received either photon or proton therapy and subsequently developed lymphopenia was included. The study was designed to characterize how the impact on the immune system differs between the two radiation modalities.

The CDR3 holds 13 amino acids from the cysteine to the phenylalanine. Only CDR3 DNA remains: 39 bases, in frame from the first base. V is shortened by 2 bases, J by 6 bases, and the region joining them spans 8 bases. Looking up the germline V gene yields CDR1 MNHEY and CDR2 SVGAGI. For this clone: Its specific antigen is unknown. The sample holds no much larger clone one base away, and base qualities are not on file.

The paper as a whole reports these results and caveats: During treatment, patients who received photon therapy lost naive T cells and TCR diversity and gained effector/memory populations, whereas patients who received proton therapy remained relatively stable. Once the lymphocyte count had reached its nadir, the repertoires of photon-treated patients showed oligoclonal expansion, particularly of CD8+ Temra cells, and this expansion drove the decline in diversity. Across the cohort, among patients who died, a greater drop in TCR diversity after the nadir was inversely correlated with overall survival time. The authors looked at the survival association only in patients who died, and they framed better survival with proton therapy as a possibility rather than a demonstrated result.

The library was made by the immunoSEQ multiplex PCR assay. Alongside multiparametric flow cytometry, deep sequencing of rearranged TCR beta loci was used to profile the T cell repertoires. TCRdb took over this immuneACCESS table, retaining in-frame rearrangements with V and J assigned. Such tables are incomplete; in checked studies, under half of the missing clones stem from an unresolved V gene, and the remainder is unexplained. Recorded for this sample are 75,000 to 90,000 clones; over 70% of them occurred a single time. Jointly, the top ten make up 1.3% to 1.5% of the sample. The chain joins TRBV6-5 to TRBJ1-3, with the D gene call left open. This sequence originates from a man aged 55-75 years with pancreatic cancer. Sequenced material: peripheral blood, taken from a patient treated with proton-based radiotherapy. For the CDR3, the sequence is CASSYERSNTIYF. The DNA is as follows: TGTGCCAGCAGTTACGAACGGTCAAACACCATATATTTT.